Below, 27 T cell receptor beta chains from the same sample are listed, as sequenced in a study of cytomegalovirus exposure and HLA in healthy donors. Profiling relied on immunoSEQ multiplex PCR, and the TCRdb table lists in-frame clones only, not all of them. This sample has around 140,000 clones, with approximately 94% found just once. The sample consisted of PBMCs. Every receptor here comes from a man aged 18 to 35 in good health and CMV-seropositive.

The J gene is TRBJ2-1, the V gene TRBV5-1, with TRBD2 matching over 9 bases. V was pared by 2 bases and J by 15 bases, with 15 bases of the junction left unmatched. Germline lookup yields CDR1 SGHRS and CDR2 YFSETQ. This CDR3 contains 15 residues. The CDR3 DNA reads TGCGCCAGCAGCTTATCCGGGACTAGCCCACCGGGGAGGTTCTTC. Translation gives CASSLSGTSPPGRFF.

CDR3 amino acids: CASSPPTAGSKYEQYF. Here the CDR3 DNA reads TGCGCCAGCAGCCCCCCCACAGCGGGGAGCAAGTACGAGCAGTACTTC. The chain joins TRBV5-1 to TRBJ2-7; 7 nucleotides align to TRBD2. V shed 4 bases, J shed 4 bases, and the junction held 14 bases outside the gene matches. Germline V CDR1 and CDR2: SGHRS, YFSETQ. The CDR3 contains 16 residues.

The chain carries TRBV7-8 and TRBJ2-6, with D possibly matching TRBD2 (6 bases). Germline V lookup: CDR1 SGHVS, CDR2 FQNEAQ. Trimming removed 2 bases at V and 0 bases at J, with 8 bases between. The CDR3 has 16 amino acids. Here the CDR3 DNA reads TGTGCCAGCAGCTTAATGGGGGGCTCTGGGGCCAACGTCCTGACTTTC. Translation gives CASSLMGGSGANVLTF.

This clone appeared once. The chain joins TRBV6-6 to TRBJ2-5; D ambiguous. The CDR3 is 15 residues long. CDR1 is MNHNY, CDR2 SVGAGI, per germline (reference sequence). Trimming shortened V by 0 bases and J by 2 bases, and 10 bases separated the two germline ends. DNA for the CDR3: TGTGCCAGCAGTTACTCTTATACAGCACAAGAGACCCAGTACTTC. It is translated as CASSYSYTAQETQYF.

V usage is TRBV25-1 and J usage is TRBJ2-3; 10 bases match TRBD2. The CDR3 has 16 residues. J lost 1 base, V lost 3 bases, and 4 bases had no gene match. Germline V gene sequence: CDR1 MGHDK, CDR2 SYGVNS. The DNA of the CDR3 is TGTGCCAGCAGTGATACGACTAGCGGGCGCACAGATACGCAGTATTTT. Amino acids: CASSDTTSGRTDTQYF.

The chain uses TRBV2 and TRBJ2-1; 7 bases line up with TRBD2. Germline loops: CDR1 SNHLY, CDR2 FYNNEI. The CDR3 spans 14 residues. Trimming removed 3 bases from V and 9 bases from J; junction bases left unmatched: 8. CDR3 amino acids: CASSEVLAGGEQFF. The CDR3 region has the DNA TGTGCCAGCAGTGAGGTCTTAGCGGGCGGTGAGCAGTTCTTC.

CDR3 DNA sequence: TGTGCCAGCAGTGGTGGACTAGCGGGAGGAGGGGCGAACATTCAGTACTTC. Translation gives CASSGGLAGGGANIQYF. The chain combines TRBV2 with TRBJ2-4; 14 positions agree with TRBD2. Germline-derived CDR1 and CDR2 are SNHLY and FYNNEI. The CDR3 totals 17 residues. The V segment lost 4 bases and the J segment 7 bases; nucleotides outside the gene matches: 9.

This chain's CDR3 is CASSLVSGRTGDYEQYF. CDR3 DNA: TGTGCCAGCAGCTTAGTCTCCGGGCGGACCGGGGACTACGAGCAGTACTTC. The rearrangement joins TRBV7-8 to TRBJ2-7, with a possible D match to TRBD2 (5 bases). The CDR3 loop spans 17 amino acids. Trimming cost V 1 base and J 3 bases, with 19 bases left between them. Looked up from germline, CDR1 is SGHVS and CDR2 is FQNEAQ.

This chain links TRBV6-6 with TRBJ2-1, with 9 bases aligning to TRBD2. V was clipped by 5 bases and J by 0 bases; unmatched bases: 5. The CDR3 is 16 amino acids. CDR1 and CDR2 from the germline V gene are MNHNY and SVGAGI (reference sequence). This CDR3 is CASSATSGDSYNEQFF. CDR3 coding DNA: TGTGCCAGCAGTGCGACTAGCGGAGACTCCTACAATGAGCAGTTCTTC.

Only one count was recorded for this clone. The rearrangement uses TRBV28 and TRBJ1-4; D is ambiguous. CDR1 and CDR2 (germline): MDHEN, SYDVKM. The CDR3 totals 14 residues. The germline V and J ends were trimmed by 1 base and 8 bases, with 11 bases remaining between them. The CDR3 nucleotides read TGTGCCAGCAGTTTATTTGGACTTGTGGAAAAACTGTTTTTT. Translation: CASSLFGLVEKLFF.

The rearrangement uses TRBV29-1 and TRBJ1-3; D not resolved. CDR1 is SQVTM, CDR2 ANQGSEA, per germline. V was trimmed by 5 bases and J by 1 base, leaving 12 bases between them. There are 14 residues in the CDR3. The CDR3 region is CSVFSPRSGNTIYF. The CDR3, as DNA: TGCAGCGTTTTCTCCCCTAGGTCTGGAAACACCATATATTTT.

The rearrangement links TRBV10-3 to TRBJ2-5, with D possibly matching TRBD2 (6 bases). The CDR3 is made up of 14 amino acids. CDR1 and CDR2 (germline): ENHRY, SYGVKD. V dropped 3 bases and J dropped 1 base, with 9 bases sitting between them. CDR3: CAISERAGQETQYF. In DNA, the CDR3 is TGTGCCATCAGTGAACGAGCGGGCCAAGAGACCCAGTACTTC.

This rearrangement joins TRBV7-6 to TRBJ2-1; possible D gene TRBD2, 7 bases. Germline CDR1 is SGHVS and CDR2 is FNYEAQ. The CDR3 has 16 residues. Trimming shortened V by 5 bases and J by 4 bases, and 18 bases separated the two germline ends. The CDR3 spells CASSPGEGGGYNEQFF. In DNA form, the CDR3 reads TGTGCCAGCAGCCCGGGCGAGGGAGGGGGTTACAATGAGCAGTTCTTC. Filled out from reference TRBV7-6 and TRBJ2-1, the complete variable domain reads GAGVSQSPRYKVTKRGQDVALRCDPISGHVSLYWYRQALGQGPEFLTYFNYEAQQDKSGLPNDRFSAERPEGSISTLTIQRTEQRDSAMYRCASSPGEGGGYNEQFFGPGTRLTVL.

Here the CDR3 reads CASSLYSGQYEQYF. The CDR3 nucleotides read TGCGCCAGCAGCTTGTATTCAGGACAGTACGAGCAGTACTTC. The chain links TRBV5-1 to TRBJ2-7, with D perhaps TRBD1 (6 bases). Germline loops: CDR1 SGHRS, CDR2 YFSETQ. With 1 base removed from V and 4 bases from J, the gap between germline ends came to 12 bases. This CDR3 has 14 amino acids.

The V call is TRBV7-8, the J call TRBJ1-5; D not certain. The CDR3 contains 15 residues. V was clipped by 2 bases and J by 0 bases, with 8 bases between them. Germline V gene data show CDR1 as SGHVS and CDR2 as FQNEAQ. CDR3 protein: CASSLTVYSNQPQHF. In nucleotides, the CDR3 is TGTGCCAGCAGCTTAACGGTCTATAGCAATCAGCCCCAGCATTTT.

This chain uses TRBV5-1 with TRBJ1-1; D is unresolved. The CDR3 consists of 11 residues. V lost 0 bases and J 10 bases, leaving 7 bases between the germline ends. Germline lookup yields CDR1 SGHRS and CDR2 YFSETQ. The CDR3 nucleotides are TGCGCCAGCAGCTTGGAAGGGAGAGCTTTCTTT. It is translated as CASSLEGRAFF.

The gene calls are TRBV9 and TRBJ1-3; the match to TRBD1 covers 7 bases. Looked up from germline, CDR1 is SGDLS and CDR2 is YYNGEE. The CDR3 has 13 residues. J gave up 3 bases and V 4 bases, and 1 base lay outside the gene matches. CDR3 in amino acids: CASSRDSGNTIYF. In nucleotides, the CDR3 is TGTGCCAGCAGCAGGGACAGTGGAAACACCATATATTTT.

The rearrangement links TRBV19 to TRBJ2-7; D remains unclear. CDR3 length: 15 amino acids. Trimming took off 4 bases at V and 0 bases at J, with 13 bases between the two ends. Germline CDR1 and CDR2: LNHDA and SQIVND (reference sequence). The CDR3 DNA is TGTGCCAGTAGTAAGAGAAGGCAGGACTCCTACGAGCAGTACTTC. Amino acids: CASSKRRQDSYEQYF. Drawing the rest from reference TRBV19 and TRBJ2-7, the complete variable domain is DGGITQSPKYLFRKEGQNVTLSCEQNLNHDAMYWYRQDPGQGLRLIYYSQIVNDFQKGDIAEGYSVSREKKESFPLTVTSAQKNPTAFYLCASSKRRQDSYEQYFGPGTRLTVT.

This rearrangement joins TRBV6-1 to TRBJ2-3; the match to TRBD1 covers 8 bases. J was trimmed by 3 bases and V by 6 bases; bases with no gene match: 8. The CDR3 is 15 residues long. CDR1 MNHNS and CDR2 SASEGT come from the germline V gene. This CDR3 is CASSAFDRGTDTQYF. CDR3 in DNA: TGTGCCAGCAGCGCTTTTGACAGGGGAACAGATACGCAGTATTTT.

V gene TRBV5-6 combines with J gene TRBJ1-2; 7 bases are a match to TRBD1. CDR3 length: 18 residues. V was clipped by 1 base and J by 8 bases; unmatched bases: 20. CDR1 is SGHDT and CDR2 is YYEEEE in the germline V gene. CDR3 in amino acids: CASSLSKGTAYIGWGYTF. The CDR3 bases are TGTGCCAGCAGCTTGTCTAAGGGGACAGCTTATATTGGTTGGGGCTACACCTTC. The whole variable domain, filled in from reference TRBV5-6 and TRBJ1-2, reads DAGVTQSPTHLIKTRGQQVTLRCSPKSGHDTVSWYQQALGQGPQFIFQYYEEEERQRGNFPDRFSGHQFPNYSSELNVNALLLGDSALYLCASSLSKGTAYIGWGYTFGSGTRLTVV.

The chain uses TRBV7-2 and TRBJ2-1; TRBD2 matches at 9 bases. The V and J ends lost 5 bases and 9 bases, in that order; junction bases with no gene match: 5. Germline lookup yields CDR1 SGHTA and CDR2 FQGNSA. The CDR3 has 13 residues. The CDR3 region is CASSGGLASEQFF. The CDR3 coding sequence is TGTGCCAGCAGCGGAGGACTAGCGAGTGAGCAGTTCTTC.

The chain joins TRBV5-4 to TRBJ2-1; 7 bases fit TRBD2. After removal of 3 bases from V and 9 bases from J, the junction contained 9 bases not matched to a gene. The CDR3 totals 14 residues. Germline-derived CDR1 and CDR2 are SGHNT and YYREEE (reference sequence). Written as DNA, the CDR3 is TGTGCCAGCAGCTACTCGACTAGCTTGGGTGAGCAGTTCTTC. Translating gives CASSYSTSLGEQFF.

The J gene is TRBJ2-5, the V gene TRBV4-1; weak D call: TRBD2 (6 bases). The ends were cut back, 0 bases at V and 5 bases at J, with 10 bases in the middle. The germline gives CDR1 MGHRA, CDR2 YSYEKL. The CDR3 has 14 amino acids. The CDR3 here is CASSQEGTDETQYF. In DNA form, the CDR3 reads TGCGCCAGCAGCCAAGAAGGGACTGACGAGACCCAGTACTTC.

The chain links TRBV28 to TRBJ1-1; TRBD1 matches 8 bases. From germline, CDR1 is MDHEN and CDR2 SYDVKM. The V segment lost 6 bases and the J segment 3 bases; nucleotides outside the gene matches: 12. The CDR3 extends over 16 amino acids. In DNA, the CDR3 is TGTGCCAGCAGCTTTAAAATCGGACAGGGCCACACTGAAGCTTTCTTT. Its translation: CASSFKIGQGHTEAFF.

This rearrangement joins TRBV14 to TRBJ2-1; D perhaps matches TRBD2 (5 bases). Germline V lookup: CDR1 SGHDN, CDR2 FVKESK. Trimming took off 1 base at V and 2 bases at J, with 12 bases between the two ends. The CDR3 has 16 amino acids. Written as DNA, the CDR3 is TGTGCCAGCAGCCAAGTTAAGCGGTTAGCCTACAATGAGCAGTTCTTC. Translation gives CASSQVKRLAYNEQFF. Full variable domain (outside the CDR3, taken from reference TRBV14 and TRBJ2-1): EAGVTQFPSHSVIEKGQTVTLRCDPISGHDNLYWYRRVMGKEIKFLLHFVKESKQDESGMPNNRFLAERTGGTYSTLKVQPAELEDSGVYFCASSQVKRLAYNEQFFGPGTRLTVL.

This sequence joins TRBV27 and TRBJ1-2, with a tentative D call TRBD1 (5 bases). CDR1 and CDR2 (germline): MNHEY, SMNVEV (reference sequence). The CDR3 loop spans 14 amino acids. Trimming removed 3 bases from V and 7 bases from J, with 15 bases in between. CDR3 sequence (DNA): TGTGCCAGCAGTTTTGCATTGGGGGGTGGTGGCTACACCTTC. This translates into CASSFALGGGGYTF.

This chain links TRBV27 with TRBJ2-5, with D tentatively TRBD2 (6 bases). V was shortened by 10 bases and J by 3 bases, with 18 bases between the two germline ends. The CDR3 is 14 amino acids. Germline V gene sequence: CDR1 MNHEY, CDR2 SMNVEV (reference sequence). CDR3 residues: CATKMLAGKETQYF. CDR3 nucleotide sequence: TGTGCCACCAAAATGCTGGCGGGAAAAGAGACCCAGTACTTC.